This T cell receptor (beta chain) was retrieved from a study of blood T cell repertoires in COVID-19. Across the whole study: Whether acute or convalescent, the COVID-19 samples came from the United States, Italy and Spain. Sources were T cells, B-cell-depleted T cells, or PBMCs; the material itself was cDNA or gDNA.

Authors' data handling: Amplification with reference gene primers provided the estimates of nucleated cell counts. TCRdb keeps only in-frame clones here, not all; method: immunoSEQ multiplex PCR. D and trimming come from the DNA, and the V and J calls and clone size come from that table. Here the sample spans about 360,000 clones, 70% to 90% being singletons. Sequenced input: peripheral blood. This receptor was identified in a human donor in a cohort sampled during active COVID-19.

The DNA of the CDR3 is TGTGCCAGCAGCCGCGGACTAGCGGGAGGTGGGAATGAGCAGTTCTTC. This sequence encodes CASSRGLAGGGNEQFF. The J gene is TRBJ2-1, the V gene TRBV9, with TRBD2 identical over 14 bases. With 4 bases clipped from V and 7 bases from J, the junction kept 7 bases outside the gene matches. The CDR3 covers 16 residues. The germline gives CDR1 SGDLS, CDR2 YYNGEE.